The TCR beta chain described here comes from a study of shared clonotypes between healthy human individuals. The repertoire was sequenced with immunoSEQ multiplex PCR; TCRdb's copy has only in-frame clones and lacks some. Among under 600,000 clones listed, around 97% were seen once. The donors were adults (healthy and HIV-negative) with no recent acute infections or vaccinations. The CDR3 consists of 13 residues. Germline V gives CDR1 SGHRS, CDR2 YFSETQ. The V gene lost 5 bases and the J gene lost 1 base, with 9 bases spanning the gap. V usage is TRBV5-1 and J usage is TRBJ1-1, with D possibly TRBD1 on 5 matching bases. This TCR came from a woman aged 25 to 39 in good health. The sequenced sample consisted of naive CD4+ T cells sorted from blood. Subset given: CD45RA+ positively selected. The CDR3 DNA follows: TGCGCCAGCAGTTACCAGGGGAACACTGAAGCTTTCTTT. Residues: CASSYQGNTEAFF.